This TCR beta chain was sequenced for a study of tumor and adjacent non-tumor tissue in lung cancer. RNA was extracted from bulk tissue without any cell sorting. More than 3 cm separated this lung sample from the edge of the tumor. Germline loops: CDR1 SGHRS, CDR2 YFSETQ. The CDR3 spans 12 residues. The V end was cut by 0 bases, the J end by 8 bases, with 3 bases between. Three rounds of nested PCR, following a modified ARM-PCR protocol, produced the TCRbeta library. TCRdb ran MiXCR on the multiplex PCR reads and lists one entry per CDR3 protein. The sample lists about 100,000 distinct CDR3 sequences; about 60% were seen once.

The specimen was distant non-tumor lung tissue. The receptor comes from a man aged 25-45 years with non-small cell lung cancer. The V gene is TRBV5-1, the J gene TRBJ1-6; D is undetermined. CDR3 residues: CASSLGYSPLHF. CDR3 DNA sequence: TGCGCCAGCAGCTTGGGTTATTCACCCCTCCACTTT.